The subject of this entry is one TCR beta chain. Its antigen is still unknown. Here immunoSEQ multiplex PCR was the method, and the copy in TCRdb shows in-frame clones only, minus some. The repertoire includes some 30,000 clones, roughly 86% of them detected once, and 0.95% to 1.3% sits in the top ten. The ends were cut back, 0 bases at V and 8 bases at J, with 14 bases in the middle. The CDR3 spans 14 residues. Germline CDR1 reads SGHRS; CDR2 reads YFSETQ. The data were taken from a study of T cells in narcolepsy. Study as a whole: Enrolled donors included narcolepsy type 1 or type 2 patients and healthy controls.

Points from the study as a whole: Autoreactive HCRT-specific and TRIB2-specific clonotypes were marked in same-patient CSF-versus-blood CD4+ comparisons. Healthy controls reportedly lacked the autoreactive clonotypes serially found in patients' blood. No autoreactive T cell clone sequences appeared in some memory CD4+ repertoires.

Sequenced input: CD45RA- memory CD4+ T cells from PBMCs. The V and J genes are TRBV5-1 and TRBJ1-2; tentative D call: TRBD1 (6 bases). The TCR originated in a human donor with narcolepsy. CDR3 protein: CASSLDGGRGGYTF. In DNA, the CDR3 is TGCGCCAGCAGCTTGGATGGAGGGAGGGGGGGCTACACCTTC.